The 25 T cell receptor beta chains listed next were all sequenced from one sample in a study of CD8 T cells in Susac syndrome. The RNA input was 0.5 to 1 ug, and it was reverse transcribed with random hexamers. TCRdb reprocessed the immunoSEQ multiplex PCR reads with MiXCR, giving one entry per CDR3 protein. The sample has 180,000 or so distinct CDR3 sequences, around 95% seen once. Sequenced input: CD4+ T cells from PBMCs. The receptors stem from a human donor with multiple sclerosis.

The V and J genes are TRBV12-3 or TRBV12-4 and TRBJ2-2; 7 nucleotides line up with TRBD2. The CDR3 has 13 residues. CDR3 region: CAAGWRGTGELFF. The CDR3 DNA is TGTGCAGCGGGGTGGAGGGGCACCGGGGAGCTGTTTTTT.

This chain uses TRBV30 with TRBJ1-4; the D is unclear. This CDR3 region has 12 residues. Germline V CDR1 and CDR2: GTSNPN, SVGIG (reference sequence). With 3 bases removed from V and 3 bases from J, the gap between germline ends came to 5 bases. CDR3 sequence (DNA): TGTGCCTGGAGCCAGGCTAATGAAAAACTGTTTTTT. It yields the protein CAWSQANEKLFF.

The chain is built from TRBV20-1 and TRBJ1-5; a weak D match, TRBD1 (5 bases). With 5 bases removed from V and 2 bases from J, the gap between germline ends came to 13 bases. Germline V CDR1 and CDR2: DFQATT, SNEGSKA (reference sequence). This CDR3 has 14 amino acids. The chain's CDR3 is CSAGGGGGNQPQHF. CDR3 nucleotide sequence: TGCAGTGCTGGGGGAGGAGGAGGCAATCAGCCCCAGCATTTT.

The CDR3 loop is CSVAGTSGGAGNEQFF. The CDR3 DNA reads as TGCAGCGTTGCCGGGACTAGCGGGGGGGCCGGGAATGAGCAGTTCTTC. This chain joins TRBV29-1 and TRBJ2-1, with TRBD2 matching 16 bases. With 4 bases clipped from V and 7 bases from J, the junction kept 7 bases outside the gene matches. Germline lookup yields CDR1 SQVTM and CDR2 ANQGSEA. The CDR3 spans 16 residues.

The chain links TRBV7-9 to TRBJ1-4, with D unresolved. The CDR3 totals 13 residues. CDR1 and CDR2 (germline): SEHNR, FQNEAQ (reference sequence). Trimming pared 4 bases from V and 10 bases from J, leaving 13 bases between. As DNA, the CDR3 is TGTGCCAGCAGCTCATCGGTCCTCGGAAAACTGTTTTTT. Translating gives CASSSSVLGKLFF.

The chain's CDR3 is CASSQTGTGWAEAFF. The CDR3, as DNA: TGTGCCAGCAGCCAAACCGGGACAGGGTGGGCTGAAGCTTTCTTT. The chain employs TRBV3-1 and TRBJ1-1; 9 bases map to TRBD1. Germline values: CDR1 LGHDT, CDR2 YNNKEL (reference sequence). The CDR3 spans 15 residues. V lost 2 bases and J lost 6; bases outside the gene matches: 7.

About this clonotype: A read error may produce the germline difference seen at one junction end. The V and J genes are TRBV7-7 and TRBJ2-5; D might be TRBD2 (5 bases). This CDR3 is 15 amino acids long. CDR1 is SSHAT and CDR2 is FNYEAQ in the germline V gene (reference sequence). CDR3 protein: CASSSAAGPQETQYF. CDR3 DNA: TGTGCTAGCAGCTCCGCTGCGGGTCCCCAAGAGACCCAGTACTTC.

The chain links TRBV29-1 to TRBJ2-7; 9 bases fit TRBD1. J was trimmed by 5 bases and V by 7 bases; bases with no gene match: 9. Germline CDR1 and CDR2: SQVTM and ANQGSEA. This CDR3 region has 13 residues. CDR3 DNA: TGCAGCGCGAAACAGGGGGCACTGAACGAGCAGTACTTC. This encodes CSAKQGALNEQYF.

The chain combines TRBV6-6 with TRBJ2-5, with D hard to call. The V gene's germline CDR1 is MNHNY and CDR2 SVGAGI (reference sequence). The CDR3 has 15 amino acids. V shed 4 bases and J shed 2 bases, with 14 bases lying between them. In DNA, the CDR3 is TGTGCCAGCAGTTTCAGAGAGCTGGGACAAGAGACCCAGTACTTC. This translates into CASSFRELGQETQYF.

V and J are TRBV28 and TRBJ1-3; D is possibly TRBD1 (6 bases). Trimming shortened V by 5 bases and J by 2 bases, and 10 bases separated the two germline ends. In germline, CDR1 is MDHEN, CDR2 SYDVKM. The CDR3 totals 14 residues. The CDR3, as DNA: TGTGCCAGCAGTCCTACAGGGACTGGAAACACCATATATTTT. It translates to CASSPTGTGNTIYF.

This chain joins TRBV7-3 and TRBJ1-6, with a tentative D call TRBD1 (6 bases). From germline, CDR1 is SGHTA and CDR2 FQGTGA. The CDR3 runs 15 residues. The V end lost 0 bases, the J end lost 8 bases, and 11 bases lay between the germline ends. CDR3 residues: CASSLTGAWDSPLHF. The CDR3 region has the DNA TGTGCCAGCAGCTTAACGGGGGCATGGGATTCACCCCTCCACTTT.

This clonotype came up once. The J gene is TRBJ2-3, the V gene TRBV9; D tentatively fits TRBD1 or TRBD2 (5 bases each). Per the germline V gene, CDR1 is SGDLS and CDR2 is YYNGEE. The CDR3 consists of 13 residues. Trimming took off 2 bases at V and 9 bases at J, with 13 bases between the two ends. CDR3 coding DNA: TGTGCCAGCAGCGTGGGGACCACTAGGACGCAGTATTTT. Its protein is CASSVGTTRTQYF. Based on the CDR3 plus reference TRBV9 and TRBJ2-3, the full variable domain is DSGVTQTPKHLITATGQRVTLRCSPRSGDLSVYWYQQSLDQGLQFLIQYYNGEERAKGNILERFSAQQFPDLHSELNLSSLELGDSALYFCASSVGTTRTQYFGPGTRLTVL.

This rearrangement joins TRBV28 to TRBJ1-5; 7 nucleotides align to TRBD1. There are 14 residues in the CDR3. Germline CDR1 and CDR2: MDHEN and SYDVKM. V shed 5 bases and J 0 bases; nucleotides not matched to a gene: 1. The CDR3 spells CASSQGVSNQPQHF. In DNA form, the CDR3 reads TGTGCCAGCAGTCAGGGGGTTAGCAATCAGCCCCAGCATTTT.

This chain uses TRBV20-1 with TRBJ2-7, with D maybe TRBD2 (7 bases). The CDR3 runs to 16 residues. The V gene lost 0 bases and the J gene lost 0 bases, with 15 bases spanning the gap. In germline, CDR1 is DFQATT, CDR2 SNEGSKA (reference sequence). The CDR3 DNA sequence: TGCAGTGCTAGAGAAACGAGGGGGGGCCTCTCCTACGAGCAGTACTTC. Its protein product is CSARETRGGLSYEQYF.

The chain uses TRBV9 and TRBJ1-6, with TRBD1 matching 10 bases. Germline assignment: CDR1 SGDLS and CDR2 YYNGEE. V lost 3 bases, J lost 5 bases, and 2 bases stayed unmatched. This CDR3 region has 15 residues. The CDR3 loop is CASSGGTGDNSPLHF. In nucleotides, the CDR3 is TGTGCCAGCAGCGGGGGGACAGGGGATAATTCACCCCTCCACTTT.

V and J are TRBV5-4 and TRBJ2-3, with TRBD1 identical over 8 bases. This CDR3 contains 16 residues. Germline V gene sequence: CDR1 SGHNT, CDR2 YYREEE (reference sequence). Unmatched junction bases numbered 5, after V lost 1 base and J lost 1 base. As DNA, the CDR3 is TGTGCCAGCAGCTTGCAGGGGGCCTTAGGCACAGATACGCAGTATTTT. Translating gives CASSLQGALGTDTQYF.

On this clonotype itself: Sequence at one end of the junction differs from germline and may be a read error. This chain connects TRBV7-9 to TRBJ1-3; D gene ambiguous. There are 12 residues in the CDR3. Germline CDR1 reads SEHNR; CDR2 reads FQNEAQ (reference sequence). The CDR3 nucleotides are TGTGCCAGCAGCTATGCGACGGCGAGCCGAAGTTTT. Translation: CASSYATASRSF.

The chain uses TRBV29-1 and TRBJ2-1; TRBD1 or TRBD2 may be the D gene (5 bases each). V gave up 5 bases and J gave up 4 bases, with 12 bases separating them. Germline values: CDR1 SQVTM, CDR2 ANQGSEA. This CDR3 region has 13 residues. The DNA of the CDR3 is TGCAGCGTTCGGGGACCGCTGTACAATGAGCAGTTCTTC. Translating gives CSVRGPLYNEQFF.

The chain links TRBV6-6 to TRBJ2-5, with D hard to call. The CDR3 is made up of 12 amino acids. Looked up from germline, CDR1 is MNHNY and CDR2 is SVGAGI (reference sequence). Trimming cost V 3 bases and J 4 bases, with 6 bases left between them. The CDR3 bases are TGTGCCAGCAGTTATCAAGGAGAGACCCAGTACTTC. Its protein product is CASSYQGETQYF.

In its sample, this clonotype was seen a few times. The chain uses TRBV5-1 and TRBJ2-1; D uncertain. Looked up from germline, CDR1 is SGHRS and CDR2 is YFSETQ. The CDR3 runs to 13 residues. V was cut by 2 bases and J by 6 bases, with 9 bases left in between. The CDR3 loop reads CASSLHLGNEQFF. The CDR3 nucleotides are TGCGCCAGCAGCTTACACCTTGGCAATGAGCAGTTCTTC.

In regard to this clonotype: The junction does not match germline at one end; this may be a read error. The chain carries TRBV13 and TRBJ1-5, with D uncertain. CDR3 length equals 18 residues. From germline, CDR1 is PRHDT and CDR2 FYEKMQ (reference sequence). The CDR3 sequence is CASSLVFYGDLGNQPQHF. The CDR3 DNA is TGTGCCAGCAGTTTAGTGTTTTACGGTGATCTTGGCAATCAGCCCCAGCATTTT.

V gene TRBV30 combines with J gene TRBJ2-5; 8 bases match TRBD2. CDR3 size: 14 residues. Unmatched junction bases numbered 4, after V lost 3 bases and J lost 1 base. Per the germline V gene, CDR1 is GTSNPN and CDR2 is SVGIG (reference sequence). The CDR3: CAWRSSGGQETQYF. Here the CDR3 DNA reads TGTGCCTGGAGGTCGAGCGGGGGCCAAGAGACCCAGTACTTC.

This chain joins TRBV5-6 and TRBJ1-2; D gene ambiguous. Trimming took off 5 bases at V and 2 bases at J, with 13 bases between the two ends. Germline-derived CDR1 and CDR2 are SGHDT and YYEEEE. This CDR3 region has 14 residues. CDR3 in amino acids: CASSGVLGNYGYTF. The CDR3 nucleotides are TGTGCCAGCAGTGGGGTTTTAGGGAACTATGGCTACACCTTC.

The rearrangement joins TRBV4-1 to TRBJ1-2, with D uncertain. V was pared by 1 base and J by 4 bases, with 16 bases between. CDR1 and CDR2 from the germline V gene are MGHRA and YSYEKL. The CDR3 contains 16 residues. The CDR3 region is CASSQGQSEASYGYTF. CDR3 DNA sequence: TGCGCCAGCAGCCAAGGCCAATCGGAGGCTTCCTATGGCTACACCTTC.

This chain joins TRBV12-3 or TRBV12-4 and TRBJ1-2; the D gene is possibly TRBD1 (6 bases). The V end was cut by 6 bases, the J end by 6 bases, with 14 bases between. This CDR3 region has 13 residues. The CDR3 sequence is CASRAGAQNGYTF. The CDR3 DNA reads as TGTGCCAGCAGAGCAGGGGCTCAGAATGGCTACACCTTC.